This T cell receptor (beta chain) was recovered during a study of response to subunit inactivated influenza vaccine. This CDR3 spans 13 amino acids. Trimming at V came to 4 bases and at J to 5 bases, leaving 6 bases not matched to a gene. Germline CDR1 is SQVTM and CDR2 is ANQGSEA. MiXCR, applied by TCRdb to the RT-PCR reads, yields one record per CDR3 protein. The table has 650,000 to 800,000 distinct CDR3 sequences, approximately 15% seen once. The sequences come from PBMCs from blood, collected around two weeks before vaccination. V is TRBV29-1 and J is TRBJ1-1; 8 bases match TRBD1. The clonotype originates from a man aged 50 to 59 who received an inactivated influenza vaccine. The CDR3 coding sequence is TGCAGCGTTGGACAGGGGTTTAATACTGAAGCTTTCTTT. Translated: CSVGQGFNTEAFF.